This T cell receptor beta chain was profiled in a study of cytomegalovirus exposure and HLA in healthy donors (TCRdb year 2017). Study-level background: According to an earlier analysis of 587 of the donors, some 180 million T cells yielded 120 million or so unique TCR beta sequences and around 280 Gb of sequence data. Donor age, sex, ethnicity and CMV serostatus were compiled alongside the repertoire data. All discovery cohort repertoires had been generated using a single sequencing platform. To predict cytomegalovirus infection status, the study combined high-throughput TCR immunosequencing, statistical association of individual TCRs with disease status, and machine learning. Of the approximately 400 genotyped donors, approximately 82% fell in the genetic ancestry cluster associated with self-reported Caucasian donors. In a later genetic analysis, genome-wide SNP genotypes for about 60% of the 666 donors were used, and that subset was treated as a discovery cohort. On average, 235,054 unique TCR beta nucleotide sequences were sequenced per donor among more than 350 genotyped donors of the cohort, with roughly 18% of those sequences being non-productive. HLA typing covered class I and class II loci at four-digit resolution. The study aimed to test whether signatures of past pathogen exposure could be identified by cataloging public T cell receptors. In a later analysis, previously published TCR beta repertoires from fewer than 750 donors were re-analyzed and high-resolution HLA genotyping was added so that TCR occurrence patterns could be studied. Using immunosequencing, the study profiled T cell repertoires from about 620 subjects and related those repertoires to cytomegalovirus serostatus. Along with the roughly 670-subject first cohort, a separate validation cohort of around 110 different subjects was used. To decide whether each TCR beta V gene segment behaved as functional or pseudogenic, an earlier analysis of some 580 of the donors relied on high-throughput TCR beta sequencing. The number of donors typed differed by locus, with roughly 620-630 for A, B, C, DRB1 and DQB1, more than 500 for DQA1, 600 to 610 for DPA1, and under 490 for DPB1. An early release covering more than 500 HLA-typed donors comprised approximately 290 gigabases of sequencing data and 85 million to 100 million unique TCR sequences. Four or five DR-DQ haplotypes were handled as single units for association and clustering because linkage in the cohort was strong. Rather than using new phenotypic data, the later analysis identified candidate immune exposures from TCR beta sequences and from how often those sequences occurred across donors. General conclusions and limits of the study: In vitro tests confirmed that a few of the cytomegalovirus-associated TCR beta chains recognize cytomegalovirus antigens. The 87-base-pair reads could not distinguish some IMGT-functional V segments, including TRBV6-2 and TRBV6-3, so those segments were excluded. The authors suggested that the approach could potentially be generalized to other disease states and immunological phenotypes. Because HLA typing was unavailable for some donors at each locus, only the typed subset was used in association tests. According to a later genetic analysis, donors in an Asian-associated ancestry cluster had fewer N-insertions in productive TCRs than the approximately 650-donor mean. The cohort was sequenced for TCR beta chains only, and without alpha or paired-chain data the features that could be detected were limited. The earlier analysis of 587 of the donors excluded approximately 17 rarely observed V segments, including chromosome 9 orphons, because counts were too low. A further reported finding was that TCR beta sequences accurately predicted the HLA-A and HLA-B alleles for most subjects in the first cohort. In a later analysis, several top co-occurrence clusters were reported to appear linked to parvovirus B19, influenza, CMV and Epstein-Barr virus. According to a later analysis, most CMV-associated TCR beta chains appeared to be HLA-restricted, and the HLA associations seemed to be driven largely by CMV exposure. Cytomegalovirus status was reported to be diagnosed by the classifier with high specificity and sensitivity in both the original and validation cohorts. While some public TCRs were present in many individuals, most TCR sequences turned up only very rarely across donors. Linkage disequilibrium might explain the correlated functional status among segregating V segments, but an unknown experimental factor could not be excluded. Roughly uniform sequencing depth across donors was assumed in presence/absence analyses, although this assumption may not hold. In a later analysis, HLA-associated TCR beta chains were found to be more clonally expanded and to have lower generation probabilities than equally common non-associated chains. At a false discovery rate of 0.05, a later analysis linked about 16,000 TCR beta sequences to specific HLA alleles. When HLA alleles, especially DR and DQ, strongly co-occurred, TCR associations were difficult to assign to individual alleles. According to a later analysis, TCR association rates differed among HLA loci, with DRB1 alleles showing the most associated TCRs and HLA-C alleles showing the fewest. In the study, approximately 160 TCR beta chains were listed as associated with cytomegalovirus. CMV serostatus was the only immune exposure information available for the cohort. The sequencing pipeline was judged likely to have produced a cluster of highly shared sequence variants as a technical artifact. V-gene and J-gene trimming of TCR beta chains was associated with a missense DCLRE1C variant in a later genetic analysis, and the association was replicated in an independent cohort. In an earlier analysis of around 500 of the donors, most TCR beta V segments appeared in productive rearrangements about 87% or about 30% of the time, broadly matching IMGT annotations.

Libraries came from the immunoSEQ multiplex PCR assay. A mixture of 60 forward primers for TCR Vbeta segments and 13 reverse primers for TCR Jbeta segments was used in the multiplex PCR. A multiplex PCR assay on genomic DNA amplified the CDR3 region of rearranged TCR beta genes. The amplified TCR beta libraries were sequenced on the Illumina HiSeq System as 87-base-pair reads. Under the source paper's analysis protocol: A later analysis tallied roughly 76 million unique TCR beta chains across the approximately 670 repertoires, and about 10 million of those chains were shared by two or more donors. Raw reads were error-corrected and collapsed into unique sequences with a nearest-neighbor algorithm that merged closely related sequences to remove PCR and sequencing errors. To assign V, D and J gene segments, CDR3 sequences were aligned to IMGT reference sequences. For a sequence to be retained, a match of at least six nucleotides was required to both a V gene segment and a J gene segment. A rearrangement counted as productive if the CDR3 had no stop codons and remained in frame with V and J, and every other rearrangement counted as non-productive. Following IMGT convention, CDR3 was defined as the stretch from the second conserved V-encoded cysteine to the conserved J-encoded phenylalanine. In an earlier analysis of approximately 500 of the donors, sequences lacking an unambiguous match to a single V gene segment were excluded. In an earlier analysis of 587 of the donors, V segments were called functional above 56.7% productive rearrangements and were called segregating when the between-donor standard deviation exceeded 5%. A statistical classification framework was developed to diagnose cytomegalovirus status using the catalog of TCR beta chain sequences. In a later analysis, TCR nucleotide sequences were compared against IMGT/GENE-DB human TR gene sequences so that V and J genes could be assigned. Using the TCRdist pipeline, a later analysis assigned CDR3 sequences along with most-parsimonious VDJ recombination scenarios. In a later analysis, each TCR beta chain was defined by its CDR3 amino acid sequence together with its V-gene family, and reads without a unique V-gene family were excluded. A later analysis removed 600 or so highly shared, low-generation-probability nucleotide sequences to deal with suspected cross-contamination and a sequencing artifact. A later analysis calculated a clonal expansion index for each public chain from normalized within-repertoire ranks of inferred template counts. In a later analysis, generation probabilities were computed with a VDJ recombination model fitted to out-of-frame rearrangements, and the resulting probabilities were checked against IGoR. In a later analysis, hypergeometric tests were used to score TCR-TCR, TCR-HLA and TCR-CMV co-occurrence, with a repertoire-size bias correction applied to TCR pairs. To estimate false discovery rates, a later analysis permuted the HLA or CMV assignments 20 times. In a later analysis, co-occurring TCRs were grouped with DBSCAN, and TCRdist sequence similarity was added when clustering was performed within HLA-allele-positive subsets. Repertoires with fewer than 30,000 or more than 120,000 public chains were left out of co-occurrence clustering, as were about five repertoires with anomalous nucleotide sharing. TCRdb limited this immuneACCESS table to in-frame rearrangements with V and J called. A share of clones is missing; checked studies link under half to unresolved V genes, and the rest is unexplained. Clone size and the V and J calls come from that table; the DNA yielded D and trimming. Recorded for this sample are around 230,000 clones; approximately 78% of them occurred a single time. The ten biggest clones cover under 0.6% of the sample.

Regarding this clone: No cognate antigen has been identified for it. Per-base qualities were not stored, and no clone one base away is much larger.

The CDR3 has 16 amino acids, counting the end cysteine and phenylalanine. CDR3 DNA only is kept here, 48 bases in frame from base 1. The V end gives up 6 bases and the J end 2 bases, leaving 13 bases in the junction not matched to a gene. Via the germline V gene, CDR1 is SGDLS and CDR2 YYNGEE. The cohort comprised fewer than 750 healthy bone marrow donors. At the time of sampling, every cohort member was nominally healthy, though immune exposures that went unrecorded were likely present. The donor tested CMV seronegative and was one of the 352 seronegative cohort members. Each donor provided a peripheral blood sample, and peripheral blood mononuclear cells were used for TCR beta sequencing. The Qiagen DNeasy Blood Extraction Kit was used to extract genomic DNA from the blood cell samples.

The chain employs TRBV9 and TRBJ2-5, with 7 bases aligning to TRBD2. The material sequenced was PBMCs. The TCR originated in a boy under 18 in good health and CMV-seronegative. The nucleotide sequence reads TGTGCCAGCACCGCGTTTGGTAGCGGGTCGCAAGAGACCCAGTACTTC. This is translated as CASTAFGSGSQETQYF.